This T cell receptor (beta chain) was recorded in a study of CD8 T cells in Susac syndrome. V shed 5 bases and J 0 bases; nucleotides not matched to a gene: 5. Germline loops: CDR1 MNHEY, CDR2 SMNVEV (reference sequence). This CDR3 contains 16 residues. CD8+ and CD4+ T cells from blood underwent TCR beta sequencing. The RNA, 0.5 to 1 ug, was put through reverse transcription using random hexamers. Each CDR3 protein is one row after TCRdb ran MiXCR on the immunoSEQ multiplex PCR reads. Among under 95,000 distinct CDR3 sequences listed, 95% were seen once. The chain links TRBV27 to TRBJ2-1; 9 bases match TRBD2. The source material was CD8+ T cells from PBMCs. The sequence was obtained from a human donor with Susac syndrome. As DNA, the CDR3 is TGTGCCAGCAGTCGGAGTAGCGGGAGCTCCTACAATGAGCAGTTCTTC. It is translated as CASSRSSGSSYNEQFF.